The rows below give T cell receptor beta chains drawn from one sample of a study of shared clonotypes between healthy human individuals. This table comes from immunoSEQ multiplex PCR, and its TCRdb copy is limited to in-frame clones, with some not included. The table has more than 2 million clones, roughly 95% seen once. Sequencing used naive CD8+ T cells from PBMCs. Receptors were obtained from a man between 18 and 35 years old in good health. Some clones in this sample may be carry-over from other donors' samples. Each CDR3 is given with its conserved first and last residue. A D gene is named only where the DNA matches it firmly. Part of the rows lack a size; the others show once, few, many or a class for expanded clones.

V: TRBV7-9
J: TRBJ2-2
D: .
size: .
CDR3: CASSFGGGTGELFF
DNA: TGTGCCAGCAGCTTCGGGGGTGGAACCGGGGAGCTGTTTTTT

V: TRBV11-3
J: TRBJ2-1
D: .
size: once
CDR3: CASSLYWTEAYNEQFF
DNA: TGTGCCAGCAGCTTATATTGGACCGAGGCATACAATGAGCAGTTCTTC

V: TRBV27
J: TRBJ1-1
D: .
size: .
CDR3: CASSPRLNTEAFF
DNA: TGTGCCAGCAGTCCGCGGTTGAACACTGAAGCTTTCTTT

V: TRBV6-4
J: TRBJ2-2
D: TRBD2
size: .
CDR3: CASSGRTGELFF
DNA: TGTGCCAGCAGCGGGAGGACCGGGGAGCTGTTTTTT

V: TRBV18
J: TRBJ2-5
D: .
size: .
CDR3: CASSPPPGAETQYF
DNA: TGTGCCAGCTCACCCCCACCAGGGGCCGAGACCCAGTACTTC

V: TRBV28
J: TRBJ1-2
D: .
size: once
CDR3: CASSLSWGGLYGYTF
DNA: TGTGCCAGCAGTTTATCTTGGGGCGGCCTCTATGGCTACACCTTC

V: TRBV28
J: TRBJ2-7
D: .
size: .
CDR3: CASSPEGGRGTYEQYF
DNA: TGTGCCAGCAGTCCGGAGGGTGGCAGGGGGACCTACGAGCAGTACTTC

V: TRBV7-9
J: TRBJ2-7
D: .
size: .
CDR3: CASSFEGIADYEQYF
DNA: TGTGCCAGCAGCTTCGAGGGCATAGCGGACTACGAGCAGTACTTC

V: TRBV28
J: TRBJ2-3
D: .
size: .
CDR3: CASSQDTDTQYF
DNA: TGTGCCAGCAGCCAGGACACAGATACGCAGTATTTT

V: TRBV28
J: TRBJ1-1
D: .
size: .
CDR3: CASSFRGNTEAFF
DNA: TGTGCCAGCAGTTTCAGAGGGAACACTGAAGCTTTCTTT

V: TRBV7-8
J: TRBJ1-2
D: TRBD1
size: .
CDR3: CASSSTPGGQDGYTF
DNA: TGTGCCAGCAGCTCTACACCCGGGGGACAGGATGGCTACACCTTC

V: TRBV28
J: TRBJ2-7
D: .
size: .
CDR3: CASSLPGAQYF
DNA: TGTGCCAGCAGTTTGCCGGGGGCGCAGTACTTC

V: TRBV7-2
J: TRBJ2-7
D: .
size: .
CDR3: CASSDRSYEQYF
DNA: TGTGCCAGCAGCGATAGGAGCTACGAGCAGTACTTC

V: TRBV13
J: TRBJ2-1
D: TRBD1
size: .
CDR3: CASSADRGDYNEQFF
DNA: TGTGCCAGCAGCGCGGACAGGGGGGACTACAATGAGCAGTTCTTC

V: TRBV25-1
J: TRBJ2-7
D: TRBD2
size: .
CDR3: CASSETGLADYEQYF
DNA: TGTGCCAGCAGTGAAACGGGACTAGCGGACTACGAGCAGTACTTC

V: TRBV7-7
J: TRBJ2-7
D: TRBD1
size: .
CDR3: CASSPGTGAYEQYF
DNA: TGTGCCAGCAGCCCAGGGACAGGGGCGTACGAGCAGTACTTC

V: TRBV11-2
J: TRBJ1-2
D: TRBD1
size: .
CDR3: CASSPQGGDYGYTF
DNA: TGTGCCAGCAGCCCCCAGGGGGGGGACTATGGCTACACCTTC

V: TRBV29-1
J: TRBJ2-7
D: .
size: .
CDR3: CSAERAYEQYF
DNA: TGCAGCGCCGAAAGGGCCTACGAGCAGTACTTC

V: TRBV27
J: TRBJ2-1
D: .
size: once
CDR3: CASSPLGTYYNEQFF
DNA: TGTGCCAGCAGTCCCCTGGGGACTTACTACAATGAGCAGTTCTTC

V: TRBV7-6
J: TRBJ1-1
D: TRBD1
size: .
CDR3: CASSQGANTEAFF
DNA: TGTGCCAGCAGCCAGGGGGCCAACACTGAAGCTTTCTTT

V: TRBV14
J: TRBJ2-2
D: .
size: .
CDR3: CASSLEPGAGELFF
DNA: TGTGCCAGCAGCCTGGAGCCGGGTGCCGGGGAGCTGTTTTTT

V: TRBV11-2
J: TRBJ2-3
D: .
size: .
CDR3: CASSLVWRNTQYF
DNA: TGTGCCAGCAGCTTAGTTTGGCGGAATACGCAGTATTTT

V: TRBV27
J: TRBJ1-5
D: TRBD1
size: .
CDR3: CASSNTLRTGGGQPQHF
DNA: TGTGCCAGCAGCAATACCCTGAGGACAGGGGGAGGTCAGCCCCAGCATTTT

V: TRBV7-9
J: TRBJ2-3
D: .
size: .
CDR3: CASSLGRGTGPRADTQYF
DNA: TGTGCCAGCAGCTTAGGGAGGGGGACTGGCCCACGGGCAGATACGCAGTATTTT

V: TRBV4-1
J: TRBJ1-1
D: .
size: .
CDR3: CASSQTQEAFF
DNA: TGCGCCAGCAGCCAAACGCAGGAAGCTTTCTTT